Below, 23 T cell receptor beta chains from the same sample are listed, as sequenced in a study of T cell repertoires in cytomegalovirus infection. TCRdb used MiXCR to reprocess the reads, holding one entry per CDR3 protein. The data hold more than 140,000 distinct CDR3 sequences, with about 6% observed a single time. The sequenced material came from PBMCs. The receptors here all came from a human donor in good health (CMV status not recorded). Some clones in this sample may be carry-over from other donors' samples.

In this sample, this clonotype turned up many times. This chain joins TRBV11-1 and TRBJ2-3, with D perhaps TRBD2 (5 bases). Trimming took off 3 bases at V and 3 bases at J, with 13 bases between the two ends. CDR1 and CDR2 (germline): SGHAT, FQDESV (reference sequence). The CDR3 length is 15 residues. CDR3: CASSLREGGTDTQYF. The CDR3 nucleotides read TGTGCCAGCAGCTTGCGAGAGGGTGGAACAGATACGCAGTATTTT.

This clonotype was recorded once. This may come from a read error, since a much larger clone is one base off. V usage is TRBV30 and J usage is TRBJ2-7, with D perhaps matching TRBD2 (6 bases). The CDR3 is 11 residues long. Per germline, CDR1 GTSNPN and CDR2 SVGIG (reference sequence). CDR3: CAGSVGGEPYF. CDR3 DNA: TGTGCCGGAAGTGTGGGAGGCGAGCCGTACTTC. The full variable domain, in which reference TRBV30 and TRBJ2-7 provide the parts outside the CDR3, is SQTIHQWPATLVQPVGSPLSLECTVEGTSNPNLYWYRQAAGRGLQLLFYSVGIGQISSEVPQNLSASRPQDRQFILSSKKLLLSDSGFYLCAGSVGGEPYFGPGTRLTVT.

This clonotype was detected only a few times. The chain employs TRBV7-9 and TRBJ1-4; 8 nucleotides match TRBD1. CDR1 is SEHNR, CDR2 FQNEAQ, per germline (reference sequence). This CDR3 has 18 residues. J lost 7 bases, V lost 2 bases, and 15 bases had no gene match. As DNA, the CDR3 is TGTGCCAGCAGCTTACGCCGGTTACCCCAGGGGGCGGGTGAAAAACTGTTTTTT. It encodes CASSLRRLPQGAGEKLFF.

This clonotype was detected many times. The V call is TRBV7-8, the J call TRBJ2-1; D remains unclear. The germline V gene encodes CDR1 SGHVS and CDR2 FQNEAQ. The germline V and J ends were trimmed by 1 base and 4 bases, with 17 bases remaining between them. The CDR3 length is 17 residues. The CDR3: CASSLGSVVGLYNEQFF. DNA for the CDR3: TGTGCCAGCAGCTTAGGGTCGGTAGTTGGCCTATACAATGAGCAGTTCTTC.

This chain uses TRBV6-5 with TRBJ1-5; weak D call: TRBD1 (6 bases). Germline CDR1 reads MNHEY; CDR2 reads SVGAGI. The V end lost 4 bases, the J end lost 2 bases, and 15 bases lay between the germline ends. This CDR3 has 16 amino acids. The CDR3 nucleotides read TGTGCCAGCAGTTTGACAGGAACACTTGGCAATCAGCCCCAGCATTTT. The encoded protein is CASSLTGTLGNQPQHF.

This clonotype was counted many times. V is TRBV12-3 or TRBV12-4 and J is TRBJ1-4, with 7 bases that match TRBD1. J gave up 0 bases and V 6 bases, and 10 bases lay outside the gene matches. The length of the CDR3 is 17 residues. This chain's CDR3 is CASSPDRRPATNEKLFF. The CDR3 DNA reads as TGTGCCAGCAGCCCGGACAGGCGACCTGCAACTAATGAAAAACTGTTTTTT.

This clonotype showed up many times. The gene calls are TRBV15 and TRBJ2-7; 9 bases line up with TRBD1. The CDR3 extends over 13 amino acids. Unmatched junction bases numbered 1, after V lost 3 bases and J lost 4 bases. Germline V gene data show CDR1 as LNHNV and CDR2 as YYDKDF (reference sequence). The CDR3 region has the DNA TGTGCCACCAGCAGGGACAGGGGATACGAGCAGTACTTC. Its protein product is CATSRDRGYEQYF.

This clonotype was counted ten times or more. The rearrangement joins TRBV29-1 to TRBJ2-7, with unresolved D. Trimming took off 4 bases at V and 1 base at J, with 8 bases between the two ends. Germline V lookup: CDR1 SQVTM, CDR2 ANQGSEA. This CDR3 is built from 12 residues. CDR3: CSVGWGSYEQYF. The CDR3 bases are TGCAGCGTTGGCTGGGGATCCTACGAGCAGTACTTC.

There are many counts of this clonotype. This chain joins TRBV10-3 and TRBJ1-1; TRBD1 aligns across 7 bases. Germline trimming cut 7 bases from V and 0 bases from J; bases unmatched to any gene: 5. There are 14 residues in the CDR3. CDR1 is ENHRY, CDR2 SYGVKD, per germline. CDR3 sequence: CAITQGNMNTEAFF. CDR3 nucleotides: TGTGCCATCACACAGGGGAACATGAACACTGAAGCTTTCTTT.

This clonotype occurred many times. CDR3 sequence reads: CASSLARGGLYEQFF. Here the CDR3 DNA reads TGTGCCAGCAGCTTAGCTCGGGGGGGCCTATATGAGCAGTTCTTC. The chain combines TRBV7-2 with TRBJ2-1, with 8 bases aligning to TRBD2. CDR3 length: 15 amino acids. Germline CDR1 and CDR2: SGHTA and FQGNSA. Germline trimming cut 0 bases from V and 8 bases from J; bases unmatched to any gene: 6.

As for this clonotype: This may arise from a read error, as a much more abundant clone is one base away. The chain combines TRBV12-3 or TRBV12-4 with TRBJ1-2, with D possibly TRBD1 on 5 matching bases. V dropped 1 base and J dropped 4 bases, with 10 bases sitting between them. The CDR3 length is 14 residues. CDR3 DNA: TGTGCCAGCAGTTTAGAGGCAGGGTCCTATGGCTACACCTTC. This gives the protein CASSLEAGSYGYTF.

This clonotype has only a few counts. The CDR3 bases are TGCGCCAGCAAACGTACAAGCGGGAGCTCCTACAATGAGCAGTTCTTC. Translating gives CASKRTSGSSYNEQFF. The V and J genes are TRBV5-1 and TRBJ2-1; 8 bases align to TRBD2. Germline values: CDR1 SGHRS, CDR2 YFSETQ. The CDR3 totals 16 residues. Losses at the gene ends were 6 bases for V and 0 bases for J; bases not matched to a gene: 8.

As concerns this clonotype: One end of the junction is discordant with germline, which a read error may explain. The chain carries TRBV5-4 and TRBJ1-3; a weak D match, TRBD1 (5 bases). The CDR3 has 15 residues. Germline assignment: CDR1 SGHNT and CDR2 YYREEE (reference sequence). The CDR3 bases are TGTGCCAGCAGCATTACAGGAAACTCTGGAAACACCTTATATTTT. This sequence encodes CASSITGNSGNTLYF. The whole variable domain, remainder taken from reference TRBV5-4 and TRBJ1-3, is ETGVTQSPTHLIKTRGQQVTLRCSSQSGHNTVSWYQQALGQGPQFIFQYYREEENGRGNFPPRFSGLQFPNYSSELNVNALELDDSALYLCASSITGNSGNTLYFGEGSWLTVV.

This clonotype was recorded at least ten times. The CDR3 here is CASSDLTGSSYNSPLHF. CDR3 in DNA: TGTGCCAGCAGCGACCTGACAGGCAGCTCCTATAATTCACCCCTCCACTTT. This rearrangement joins TRBV7-2 to TRBJ1-6, with D perhaps TRBD1 (6 bases). Germline V gives CDR1 SGHTA, CDR2 FQGNSA. This CDR3 spans 17 amino acids. Trimming cost V 5 bases and J 0 bases, with 14 bases left between them.

Many counts were recorded for this clonotype. V gene TRBV19 combines with J gene TRBJ2-5, with D perhaps assigned TRBD1 or TRBD2 (5 bases each). V was cut by 2 bases and J by 1 base, with 8 bases left in between. The CDR3 runs to 14 residues. Germline CDR1 is LNHDA and CDR2 is SQIVND (reference sequence). The CDR3: CASSIPGRQETQYF. Written as DNA, the CDR3 is TGTGCCAGTAGTATACCGGGACGCCAAGAGACCCAGTACTTC.

This clonotype came up many times. The chain combines TRBV7-2 with TRBJ1-4, with D maybe TRBD1 (6 bases). Germline values: CDR1 SGHTA, CDR2 FQGNSA. Trimming pared 3 bases from V and 5 bases from J, leaving 10 bases between. CDR3 length: 14 amino acids. CDR3 sequence reads: CASSFKGGNEKLFF. The CDR3 nucleotides are TGTGCCAGCAGCTTTAAAGGGGGGAATGAAAAACTGTTTTTT.

This clonotype has ten or more counts. The V gene is TRBV14, the J gene TRBJ2-3; D gene ambiguous. The CDR3 has 13 amino acids. The V gene lost 2 bases and the J gene lost 8 bases, with 11 bases spanning the gap. Germline CDR1 is SGHDN and CDR2 is FVKESK. CDR3 nucleotide sequence: TGTGCCAGCAGCCAACTGACGACCGCTACGCAGTATTTT. Translated, it gives CASSQLTTATQYF.

There are many counts of this clonotype. The gene calls are TRBV7-2 and TRBJ1-2; 7 bases agree with TRBD1. From germline, CDR1 is SGHTA and CDR2 FQGNSA. This CDR3 region has 13 residues. V lost 4 bases to trimming and J lost 8 bases; unmatched junction nucleotides: 7. CDR3 coding DNA: TGTGCCAGCAGCTCGAAACAGGGGAAAGGCTACACCTTC. This codes for CASSSKQGKGYTF.

This clonotype was found many times. The gene calls are TRBV7-2 and TRBJ2-1, with 8 bases matching TRBD2. With 6 bases clipped from V and 2 bases from J, the junction kept 6 bases outside the gene matches. CDR1 and CDR2 from the germline V gene are SGHTA and FQGNSA. CDR3 length: 15 residues. The CDR3 nucleotides read TGTGCCAGCAGAATGACGGGGGGGGCCTACAATGAGCAGTTCTTC. This translates into CASRMTGGAYNEQFF. Filled out from reference TRBV7-2 and TRBJ2-1, the complete variable domain reads GAGVSQSPSNKVTEKGKDVELRCDPISGHTALYWYRQSLGQGLEFLIYFQGNSAPDKSGLPSDRFSAERTGGSVSTLTIQRTQQEDSAVYLCASRMTGGAYNEQFFGPGTRLTVL.

Ten or more counts support this clonotype. The chain links TRBV7-2 to TRBJ2-1, with 10 positions matching TRBD2. The CDR3 extends over 15 amino acids. The trim removed 3 bases at V and 7 bases at J, leaving 6 bases unmatched. Germline assignment: CDR1 SGHTA and CDR2 FQGNSA. CDR3 bases: TGTGCCAGCAGCTTTCCAGCGGGGGGGCGGAATGAGCAGTTCTTC. This gives the protein CASSFPAGGRNEQFF.

At least ten counts were recorded for this clonotype. The chain has TRBV7-8 and TRBJ2-7; D is uncertain. Trimming removed 3 bases from V and 6 bases from J, with 9 bases in between. The CDR3 consists of 12 residues. The germline gives CDR1 SGHVS, CDR2 FQNEAQ. The CDR3 DNA reads as TGTGCCAGCAGCTTGACACCTTCCGAGCAGTACTTC. This translates into CASSLTPSEQYF.

This clonotype has at least ten counts. This chain uses TRBV19 with TRBJ1-1; the D gene is possibly TRBD1 (5 bases). The CDR3 has 13 amino acids. Germline V gene lookup returns CDR1 LNHDA and CDR2 SQIVND (reference sequence). CDR3 nucleotide sequence: TGTGCTAGCGGGGCAAGTTCGGACACTGAAGCTTTCTTT. This translates into CASGASSDTEAFF.

This clonotype appeared many times. The chain joins TRBV20-1 to TRBJ2-1, with D unresolved. V lost 6 bases to trimming and J lost 0 bases, with 12 bases between them. Germline lookup yields CDR1 DFQATT and CDR2 SNEGSKA (reference sequence). This CDR3 is built from 14 residues. The CDR3 region is CSALRPISYNEQFF. The CDR3 coding sequence is TGCAGTGCGCTTCGGCCGATCTCCTACAATGAGCAGTTCTTC.